Listed below are T cell receptor beta chains from one sample, sequenced in a study of cytomegalovirus exposure and HLA in healthy donors. TCRdb's table, derived via immunoSEQ multiplex PCR, lists solely in-frame clones and lacks some. This table has approximately 150,000 clones, around 80% appearing once. Sequenced input: PBMCs. The receptors originated from a woman in her twenties or thirties in good health and CMV-seropositive. The CDR3 runs from the conserved cysteine through the conserved F or W. A D gene is named only where the DNA matches it firmly. Not every row has a clone size; where given, it reads once, few, many or a size class.

clone_size: -
v_call: TRBV5-4
j_call: TRBJ2-3
d_call: -
cdr3_nt: TGTGCCAGCAGCGCTGGTATAGCCCCCACTTTCCAGTATTTT
cdr3_aa: CASSAGIAPTFQYF

clone_size: -
v_call: TRBV6-5
j_call: TRBJ1-2
d_call: -
cdr3_nt: TGTGCCAGCAGCCCCTGGGGGCGAGCCCCCTATGGCTACACCTTC
cdr3_aa: CASSPWGRAPYGYTF

clone_size: once
v_call: TRBV4-1
j_call: TRBJ2-7
d_call: -
cdr3_nt: TGCGCCAGCAGCCCCACAGGCAGATACTACGAGCAGTACTTC
cdr3_aa: CASSPTGRYYEQYF

clone_size: once
v_call: TRBV21-1
j_call: TRBJ1-6
d_call: -
cdr3_nt: TGTGCCAGCAGCAAAAAGGGGACAGTCAGCTACTATAATTCACCCCTCCACTTT
cdr3_aa: CASSKKGTVSYYNSPLHF

clone_size: -
v_call: TRBV5-1
j_call: TRBJ2-2
d_call: -
cdr3_nt: TGCGCCAGCAGCTTGGAAGCTGCCGGGGAGCTGTTTTTT
cdr3_aa: CASSLEAAGELFF

clone_size: -
v_call: TRBV10-3
j_call: TRBJ1-4
d_call: TRBD1
cdr3_nt: TGTGCCATCAGTGAATCTAGGACAGGGGATCCTAATGAAAAACTGTTTTTT
cdr3_aa: CAISESRTGDPNEKLFF

clone_size: -
v_call: TRBV5-1
j_call: TRBJ2-2
d_call: -
cdr3_nt: TGCGCCAGCAGCTTCATCGGGGCGAACACCGGGGAGCTGTTTTTT
cdr3_aa: CASSFIGANTGELFF

clone_size: -
v_call: TRBV19
j_call: TRBJ1-6
d_call: TRBD1
cdr3_nt: TGTGCCAGTAGTACCGACAGGGGGCACTCAGGGGCCCTCCACTTT
cdr3_aa: CASSTDRGHSGALHF

clone_size: once
v_call: TRBV6-6
j_call: TRBJ1-1
d_call: TRBD1
cdr3_nt: TGTGCCAGCAGACCCAGGGACAGGGAGAACACTGAAGCTTTCTTT
cdr3_aa: CASRPRDRENTEAFF

clone_size: once
v_call: TRBV5-4
j_call: TRBJ2-6
d_call: TRBD1
cdr3_nt: TGTGCCAGCAGCGGCGGACAGGGCTCTGGGGCCAACGTCCTGACTTTC
cdr3_aa: CASSGGQGSGANVLTF

clone_size: -
v_call: TRBV7-3
j_call: TRBJ2-7
d_call: TRBD2
cdr3_nt: TGTGCCAGCAGCCCCCGTAGCGGGGAGGGAGAGTCCGAGCAGTACTTC
cdr3_aa: CASSPRSGEGESEQYF

clone_size: -
v_call: TRBV7-2
j_call: TRBJ2-7
d_call: -
cdr3_nt: TGTGCCAGCAGTGCCGACCGGGACATCGTTTACGAGCAGTACTTC
cdr3_aa: CASSADRDIVYEQYF

clone_size: -
v_call: TRBV4-3
j_call: TRBJ1-2
d_call: -
cdr3_nt: TGCGCCAGCAGCCAAGGGACATATGGCTACACCTTC
cdr3_aa: CASSQGTYGYTF